The rows below give T cell receptor beta chains drawn from one sample of a study of CD8 T cells in ankylosing spondylitis. TCRdb reprocessed the 5' RACE reads via MiXCR and lists one record per CDR3 protein. The profile shows about 480,000 distinct CDR3 sequences, 15% to 20% of them singletons. The specimen was blood, either unsorted or a sorted T cell fraction (not recorded which). The receptors here all came from a male donor with ankylosing spondylitis. CDR3s include the opening cysteine and the closing phenylalanine or tryptophan. D genes are given only for firm matches. Clone size is shown for a subset of rows, as once, few, many or a class of expanded clone.

TRBJ1-1,.,.,TRBV29-1,CSVVLGGGSEAFF,TGCAGCGTGGTACTAGGGGGGGGATCTGAAGCTTTCTTT
TRBJ1-2,TRBD1,.,TRBV29-1,CSVGEGTGNYGYTF,TGCAGCGTCGGTGAGGGGACAGGGAACTATGGCTACACCTTC
TRBJ2-3,TRBD2,.,TRBV5-1,CASSLGRGAATDTQYF,TGCGCCAGCAGCTTGGGGCGGGGGGCCGCCACAGATACGCAGTATTTT
TRBJ1-4,TRBD1,few,TRBV14,CASSQLGQGKGEKLFF,TGTGCCAGCAGCCAACTCGGACAGGGGAAGGGAGAAAAACTGTTTTTT
TRBJ1-6,.,.,TRBV20-1,CSVREKANSPLHF,TGCAGTGTCCGGGAAAAGGCAAATTCACCCCTCCACTTT
TRBJ2-7,.,.,TRBV6-5,CASSYSRIGQGYEQYF,TGTGCCAGCAGTTACTCGAGGATAGGCCAGGGTTACGAGCAGTACTTC
TRBJ2-1,TRBD2,many,TRBV15,CATSKTSGSIHSYNEQFF,TGTGCCACCAGCAAAACTAGCGGGAGCATTCACTCCTACAATGAGCAGTTCTTC
TRBJ1-1,.,few,TRBV7-2,CASSLWGHENTEAFF,TGTGCCAGCAGCTTATGGGGACACGAAAACACTGAAGCTTTCTTT
TRBJ1-2,TRBD1,few,TRBV12-3/TRBV12-4,CASSFGQGDGYTF,TGTGCCAGCAGTTTCGGCCAGGGGGATGGCTACACCTTC
TRBJ2-6,TRBD2,few,TRBV11-1,CASRPRPLAGRNVSGANVLTF,TGTGCCAGCAGACCTCGTCCCCTAGCGGGGAGAAACGTCTCTGGGGCCAACGTCCTGACTTTC
TRBJ2-1,.,.,TRBV20-1,CSARVRAYNEQFF,TGCAGTGCTAGGGTCAGGGCCTACAATGAGCAGTTCTTC
TRBJ2-7,TRBD2,few,TRBV5-5,CASSPTTGSAGSSEQYF,TGTGCCAGCAGCCCCACGACCGGGTCAGCGGGATCATCCGAGCAGTACTTC
TRBJ1-2,.,.,TRBV7-8,CASSLKFNQGLNVYGYTF,TGTGCCAGCAGCTTAAAATTTAACCAGGGTCTGAATGTCTATGGCTACACCTTC
TRBJ2-4,TRBD1,many,TRBV12-3/TRBV12-4,CASSLRDSKNIQYF,TGTGCCAGCAGCCTCCGGGACAGCAAAAACATTCAGTACTTC
TRBJ1-4,.,.,TRBV6-1,CATSRGTTNEKLFF,TGTGCCACCTCGAGGGGGACGACTAATGAAAAACTGTTTTTT
TRBJ1-2,TRBD1,many,TRBV12-3/TRBV12-4,CASSPGQGSGYTF,TGTGCCAGCAGCCCGGGACAGGGAAGTGGCTACACCTTC
TRBJ2-1,.,few,TRBV5-1,CASSLVSILNEQFF,TGCGCCAGCAGCTTGGTCTCCATCCTCAATGAGCAGTTCTTC
TRBJ1-5,.,.,TRBV5-5,CASSPQVNQPQHF,TGTGCCAGCAGCCCGCAGGTTAATCAGCCCCAGCATTTT
TRBJ2-7,TRBD2,.,TRBV20-1,CSAERGGLHEQYF,TGCAGTGCTGAGCGGGGGGGCCTCCACGAGCAGTACTTC
TRBJ2-6,TRBD1,few,TRBV3-1,CASSQDRGGFWGRLSGANVLTF,TGTGCCAGCAGCCAAGATCGAGGGGGCTTTTGGGGCAGACTCTCTGGGGCCAACGTCCTGACTTTC
TRBJ1-5,.,few,TRBV6-5,CASSYAVHQPQHF,TGTGCCAGCAGTTATGCCGTACATCAGCCCCAGCATTTT
TRBJ1-1,TRBD1,few,TRBV27,CASSLHKISGGRTEAFF,TGTGCCAGCAGTTTACACAAGATCTCAGGGGGTCGCACTGAAGCTTTCTTT
TRBJ2-2,.,few,TRBV4-2,CASSQDLVGAHTGELFF,TGTGCCAGCAGCCAAGATCTTGTAGGGGCTCACACCGGGGAGCTGTTTTTT
TRBJ2-5,.,few,TRBV5-1,CASSFTGYQETQYF,TGCGCCAGCAGCTTTACAGGGTACCAAGAGACCCAGTACTTC
TRBJ2-7,.,.,TRBV20-1,CSARVGTRKGYEQYF,TGCAGTGCTAGAGTTGGGACCAGAAAAGGCTACGAGCAGTACTTC
TRBJ1-2,.,.,TRBV5-1,CASSLGTALASTF,TGCGCCAGCAGCTTGGGCACCGCCCTCGCCTCGACCTTC
TRBJ2-6,.,.,TRBV5-1,CASGLDSPGANVLTF,TGCGCCAGCGGCCTGGACTCCCCTGGGGCCAACGTCCTGACTTTC
TRBJ1-2,.,.,TRBV20-1,CSAPSWDVDGYTF,TGCAGTGCCCCATCGTGGGACGTAGATGGCTACACCTTC